This T cell receptor (beta chain) was retrieved from a study of blood T cells in healthy people across ages. Trimming at V came to 3 bases and at J to 4 bases, leaving 8 bases not matched to a gene. Germline CDR1 is LNHNV and CDR2 is YYDKDF (reference sequence). The CDR3 is 15 residues long. This clonotype has only a few counts. Through a sample-barcoded 5' primer and a J-beta primer mix, a second PCR was run for 7 to 11 cycles. One entry per CDR3 protein, called by TCRdb with MiXCR from the 5' RACE reads. The sample has 550,000 to 750,000 distinct CDR3 sequences, 21% seen once; the top ten hold under 4%.

The sequencing input was blood. The chain links TRBV15 to TRBJ2-5; 7 bases are shared with TRBD2. The clonotype comes from a man aged 65 to 79 in good health. The CDR3 protein is CATSSRAGSGETQYF. In DNA, the CDR3 is TGTGCCACCAGCAGTCGAGCGGGATCGGGAGAGACCCAGTACTTC. The full variable domain, its missing parts supplied by reference TRBV15 and TRBJ2-5, is DAMVIQNPRYQVTQFGKPVTLSCSQTLNHNVMYWYQQKSSQAPKLLFHYYDKDFNNEADTPDNFQSRRPNTSFCFLDIRSPGLGDTAMYLCATSSRAGSGETQYFGPGTRLLVL.